Following are 25 T cell receptor beta chains from one sample sequenced in a study of T cell responses to AZD1222 COVID-19 vaccine. Generated by immunoSEQ multiplex PCR, the TCRdb table keeps only in-frame clones and is missing some. The repertoire holds about 96,000 clones, with roughly 90% as singletons. The sequences come from peripheral blood, collected on day 0 of AZD1222 vaccination. All receptors come from an adult in good health.

This clone was detected once. V gene TRBV9 combines with J gene TRBJ2-2, with D perhaps TRBD1 (6 bases). V was clipped by 0 bases and J by 6 bases, with 12 bases between them. This CDR3 is built from 15 residues. CDR1 is SGDLS, CDR2 YYNGEE, per germline. CDR3 in DNA: TGTGCCAGCAGCGTAGTGGGGGCCGGCCCCGGGGAGCTGTTTTTT. This codes for CASSVVGAGPGELFF.

The rearrangement uses TRBV7-3 and TRBJ2-5; 8 bases are shared with TRBD1. The germline CDR1 and CDR2 sequences are SGHTA and FQGTGA. This CDR3 is built from 13 residues. V gave up 3 bases and J gave up 4 bases; unmatched junction bases: 1. The CDR3 reads CASSFTGGETQYF. For the CDR3, the DNA is TGTGCCAGCAGCTTTACAGGGGGAGAGACCCAGTACTTC.

The CDR3 DNA follows: TGTGCCAGCAGTCCCCCACCGGGGGGGCTAGCGGGAGTCCACGAGCAGTACTTC. The encoded protein is CASSPPPGGLAGVHEQYF. The chain has TRBV27 and TRBJ2-7; 10 bases align to TRBD2. The ends lost 5 bases at V and 5 bases at J; junction bases unmatched: 18. CDR1 and CDR2 from the germline V gene are MNHEY and SMNVEV (reference sequence). The CDR3 length is 18 residues.

The chain employs TRBV6-2 or TRBV6-3 and TRBJ1-2; D gene uncertain. Germline loops: CDR1 MNHEY, CDR2 SVGEGT. The CDR3 is 15 residues long. The V end was cut by 0 bases, the J end by 3 bases, with 11 bases between. Written as DNA, the CDR3 is TGTGCCAGCAGTTACTCGAATTTAGGGCACTATGGCTACACCTTC. Encoded protein: CASSYSNLGHYGYTF.

V is TRBV7-6 and J is TRBJ2-2, with D possibly matching TRBD1 (6 bases). Between the trimmed V and J ends, which lost 5 bases and 7 bases, there was a span of 17 bases. Germline CDR1 and CDR2: SGHVS and FNYEAQ. The CDR3 length is 15 residues. CDR3 nucleotides: TGTGCCAGCAGCCGCACGGCAGGGGTCCACGGGGAGCTGTTTTTT. Its protein product is CASSRTAGVHGELFF.

In regard to this clone: Different DNA sequences within this sample yield the same CDR3. V usage is TRBV5-1 and J usage is TRBJ2-3; D is unclear. The germline V gene encodes CDR1 SGHRS and CDR2 YFSETQ. This CDR3 spans 15 amino acids. V was trimmed by 0 bases and J by 0 bases, leaving 8 bases between them. CDR3 in amino acids: CASSLAGASTDTQYF. The CDR3 nucleotides are TGCGCCAGCAGCTTGGCGGGCGCTAGCACAGATACGCAGTATTTT.

This clone appeared a few times. J is TRBJ2-7 and V is TRBV9, with 7 bases aligning to TRBD2. The CDR3 extends over 14 amino acids. Germline CDR1 and CDR2: SGDLS and YYNGEE. V lost 0 bases to trimming and J lost 2 bases; unmatched junction nucleotides: 2. In nucleotides, the CDR3 is TGTGCCAGCAGCGTAGGAGGGAGGGCCTACGAGCAGTACTTC. Translated, it gives CASSVGGRAYEQYF.

This clone has just a few counts. V usage is TRBV30 and J usage is TRBJ2-7; tentative D call: TRBD1 (6 bases). V shed 4 bases and J shed 5 bases, with 15 bases lying between them. Germline assignment: CDR1 GTSNPN and CDR2 SVGIG (reference sequence). The CDR3 has 13 residues. The CDR3 nucleotides read TGTGCCTGGACCAGGGGCGCTATGCACGAGCAGTACTTC. This codes for CAWTRGAMHEQYF.

The V and J genes are TRBV4-3 and TRBJ2-7; TRBD2 aligns across 10 bases. CDR1 and CDR2 from the germline V gene are LGHNA and YSLEER. V shed 4 bases and J 4 bases; nucleotides not matched to a gene: 10. The CDR3 consists of 16 residues. In DNA, the CDR3 is TGCGCCAGCAGCCCCGCCGGGAAGCGGGGGGGTTACGAGCAGTACTTC. It encodes CASSPAGKRGGYEQYF.

V gene TRBV7-2 combines with J gene TRBJ2-3; 11 positions agree with TRBD2. The CDR3 loop spans 16 amino acids. Germline trimming cut 5 bases from V and 3 bases from J; bases unmatched to any gene: 7. Germline values: CDR1 SGHTA, CDR2 FQGNSA. In DNA, the CDR3 is TGTGCCAGCAGCCTAGAGGGACTAGCGGCTACAGATACGCAGTATTTT. This translates into CASSLEGLAATDTQYF.

The CDR3 DNA reads as TGTGCCAGCAGTTTTGGAGGGGCGTCCTACGAGCAGTACTTC. Its protein is CASSFGGASYEQYF. The V and J genes are TRBV6-2 or TRBV6-3 and TRBJ2-7, with D maybe TRBD2 (6 bases). Looked up from germline, CDR1 is MNHEY and CDR2 is SVGEGT. There are 14 residues in the CDR3. With 4 bases removed from V and 1 base from J, the gap between germline ends came to 11 bases.

The rearrangement links TRBV28 to TRBJ2-3; D remains ambiguous. CDR3 length: 12 amino acids. Germline-derived CDR1 and CDR2 are MDHEN and SYDVKM. Trimming left V 3 bases short and J 3 bases short, with 4 bases between. In DNA, the CDR3 is TGTGCCAGCAGTTTGTTTACAGATACGCAGTATTTT. It codes for CASSLFTDTQYF. Drawing the rest from reference TRBV28 and TRBJ2-3, the complete variable domain is DVKVTQSSRYLVKRTGEKVFLECVQDMDHENMFWYRQDPGLGLRLIYFSYDVKMKEKGDIPEGYSVSREKKERFSLILESASTNQTSMYLCASSLFTDTQYFGPGTRLTVL.

V is TRBV5-1 and J is TRBJ2-1, with unresolved D. The germline V gene encodes CDR1 SGHRS and CDR2 YFSETQ. The CDR3 covers 14 residues. V was cut by 4 bases and J by 10 bases, with 18 bases left in between. CDR3 DNA: TGCGCCAGCAGCCTTGCAGATTCCGTTAGAGAGCAGTTCTTC. Encoded protein: CASSLADSVREQFF.

This clone was seen more than once but under ten times. The V and J genes are TRBV19 and TRBJ2-7; D remains unclear. V gave up 3 bases and J gave up 2 bases, with 11 bases separating them. Germline values: CDR1 LNHDA, CDR2 SQIVND (reference sequence). CDR3 size: 14 residues. Written as DNA, the CDR3 is TGTGCCAGTAGTATCGGGCACCTAGCCTACGAGCAGTACTTC. Encoded protein: CASSIGHLAYEQYF.

This clone appeared a single time. Within the sample, other DNA sequences also encode this same CDR3. The gene calls are TRBV6-2 or TRBV6-3 and TRBJ2-7; the D is unclear. The CDR3 is 12 residues long. V was shortened by 5 bases and J by 1 base, with 6 bases between the two germline ends. The V gene's germline CDR1 is MNHEY and CDR2 SVGEGT. The CDR3 coding sequence is TGTGCCAGCAGTCCGCAGTCCTACGAGCAGTACTTC. This translates into CASSPQSYEQYF.

This rearrangement joins TRBV19 to TRBJ1-5; D is uncertain. The V gene's germline CDR1 is LNHDA and CDR2 SQIVND (reference sequence). The ends were cut back, 6 bases at V and 2 bases at J, with 11 bases in the middle. The CDR3 loop spans 14 amino acids. In nucleotides, the CDR3 is TGTGCCAGTAGCGACACCTCGGGCAATCAGCCCCAGCATTTT. Protein product: CASSDTSGNQPQHF.

The genes are TRBV6-2 or TRBV6-3 and TRBJ2-7, with a weak D call TRBD1 (6 bases). Trimming cost V 6 bases and J 0 bases, with 12 bases left between them. There are 14 residues in the CDR3. Germline V CDR1 and CDR2: MNHEY, SVGEGT. The CDR3 region is CASSQGLGSYEQYF. The DNA for the CDR3 is TGTGCCAGCAGCCAGGGGCTAGGCTCCTACGAGCAGTACTTC.

The chain couples TRBV18 to TRBJ1-4; no clear D. V lost 3 bases and J lost 0, with 8 bases in between. From germline, CDR1 is KGHSH and CDR2 LQKENI. The CDR3 totals 15 residues. The CDR3 DNA reads TGTGCCAGCTCACCCGGCCGGGCAACTAATGAAAAACTGTTTTTT. This sequence encodes CASSPGRATNEKLFF.

The CDR3 region is CASHDPPEQYF. The CDR3 bases are TGTGCCAGTCACGATCCCCCGGAGCAGTACTTC. The chain uses TRBV19 and TRBJ2-7, with D hard to call. The CDR3 runs to 11 residues. Germline V gene sequence: CDR1 LNHDA, CDR2 SQIVND (reference sequence). Trimming stripped 8 bases from V and 7 bases from J, with 12 bases between.

J is TRBJ2-7 and V is TRBV3-1 (or the pseudogene TRBV3-2); a weak D match, TRBD2 (5 bases). Germline V gene data show CDR1 as LGHDT and CDR2 as YNNKEL (reference sequence). V lost 0 bases to trimming and J lost 0 bases, with 15 bases between them. The CDR3 is 17 residues long. As DNA, the CDR3 is TGTGCCAGCAGCCAAGATCCCGGAGGCGGGCTCTCCTACGAGCAGTACTTC. Translating it yields CASSQDPGGGLSYEQYF.

This clone was observed a single time. This chain connects TRBV14 to TRBJ2-7; D is ambiguous. Germline V gene data show CDR1 as SGHDN and CDR2 as FVKESK. Trimming took off 5 bases at V and 9 bases at J, with 8 bases between the two ends. The CDR3 length is 10 residues. Here the CDR3 reads CASSYFGQYF. CDR3 sequence (DNA): TGTGCCAGCAGCTACTTCGGGCAGTACTTC. The full variable domain, rest sourced from reference TRBV14 and TRBJ2-7, is EAGVTQFPSHSVIEKGQTVTLRCDPISGHDNLYWYRRVMGKEIKFLLHFVKESKQDESGMPNNRFLAERTGGTYSTLKVQPAELEDSGVYFCASSYFGQYFGPGTRLTVT.

This clone has a single count. The chain joins TRBV19 to TRBJ1-2; the D is unclear. Germline-derived CDR1 and CDR2 are LNHDA and SQIVND (reference sequence). This CDR3 is built from 14 residues. V was cut by 1 base and J by 2 bases, with 8 bases left in between. This CDR3 is CASSIGGRNYGYTF. CDR3 sequence (DNA): TGTGCCAGTAGTATAGGAGGCAGGAACTATGGCTACACCTTC. The complete variable domain, with remaining parts taken from reference TRBV19 and TRBJ1-2, reads DGGITQSPKYLFRKEGQNVTLSCEQNLNHDAMYWYRQDPGQGLRLIYYSQIVNDFQKGDIAEGYSVSREKKESFPLTVTSAQKNPTAFYLCASSIGGRNYGYTFGSGTRLTVV.

Written as DNA, the CDR3 is TGTGCCAGTAGTCGCCGCGGGGGTGAAGGAGGCACTGAAGCTTTCTTT. Its protein is CASSRRGGEGGTEAFF. The chain combines TRBV19 with TRBJ1-1, with a tentative D call TRBD1 (5 bases). Germline assignment: CDR1 LNHDA and CDR2 SQIVND (reference sequence). The CDR3 extends over 16 amino acids. Trimming left V 5 bases short and J 4 bases short, with 20 bases between.

The chain has TRBV6-2 or TRBV6-3 and TRBJ2-7; D may be TRBD2 (6 bases). Germline V CDR1 and CDR2: MNHEY, SVGEGT. The CDR3 sequence is 13 residues long. Deletions cut 6 bases from V and 0 bases from J, with 9 bases between. The CDR3 is CASSPGGSYEQYF. CDR3 DNA: TGTGCCAGCAGCCCCGGGGGCTCCTACGAGCAGTACTTC.

This chain links TRBV19 with TRBJ2-2; D unclear. The ends were cut back, 8 bases at V and 7 bases at J, with 11 bases in the middle. Per germline, CDR1 LNHDA and CDR2 SQIVND (reference sequence). This CDR3 spans 12 amino acids. CDR3 in amino acids: CASLAVGGELFF. CDR3 nucleotides: TGTGCCAGTCTGGCGGTAGGCGGGGAGCTGTTTTTT.